This T cell receptor beta chain was captured in a study of cytomegalovirus exposure and HLA in healthy donors. About the study: The study's early data release held roughly 90 million unique TCRs from HLA-typed donors. Broader study findings: Highly shared variants forming one cluster were likely a sequencing artifact. Confirmation was obtained in vitro that a few CMV-associated chains are specific for CMV antigens.

PCR used 60 Vbeta primers and 13 Jbeta primers. Only in-frame clones appear in the TCRdb table, and some are missing; sequencing was by immunoSEQ multiplex PCR. The sample has about 210,000 clones; about 81% are singletons. Turning to this clone: The antigen remains undetermined.

The sample was PBMCs. The TCR comes from a middle-aged man in good health and CMV-seropositive.

The CDR3 reads CASSPTEGQPQHF. Here the CDR3 DNA reads TGTGCCAGCAGCCCGACGGAGGGCCAGCCCCAGCATTTT. This chain uses TRBV9 with TRBJ1-5; D remains unclear. Germline assignment: CDR1 SGDLS and CDR2 YYNGEE. There are 13 residues in the CDR3. The V end lost 4 bases, the J end lost 7 bases, and 12 bases lay between the germline ends.